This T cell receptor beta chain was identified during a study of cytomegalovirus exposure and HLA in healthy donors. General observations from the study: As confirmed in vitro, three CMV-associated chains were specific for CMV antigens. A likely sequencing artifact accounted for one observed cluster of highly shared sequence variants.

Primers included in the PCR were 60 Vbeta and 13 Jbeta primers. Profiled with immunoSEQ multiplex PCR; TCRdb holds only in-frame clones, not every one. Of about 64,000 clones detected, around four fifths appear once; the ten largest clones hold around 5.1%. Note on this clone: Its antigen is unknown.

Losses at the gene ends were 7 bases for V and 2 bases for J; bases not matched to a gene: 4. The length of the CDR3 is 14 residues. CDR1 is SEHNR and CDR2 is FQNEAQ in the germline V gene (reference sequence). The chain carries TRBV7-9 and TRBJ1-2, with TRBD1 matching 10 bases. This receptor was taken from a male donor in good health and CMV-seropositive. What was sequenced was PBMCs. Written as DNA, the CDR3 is TGTGCCAGCACCCCGGGACAGGGGAACTATGGCTACACCTTC. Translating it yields CASTPGQGNYGYTF.